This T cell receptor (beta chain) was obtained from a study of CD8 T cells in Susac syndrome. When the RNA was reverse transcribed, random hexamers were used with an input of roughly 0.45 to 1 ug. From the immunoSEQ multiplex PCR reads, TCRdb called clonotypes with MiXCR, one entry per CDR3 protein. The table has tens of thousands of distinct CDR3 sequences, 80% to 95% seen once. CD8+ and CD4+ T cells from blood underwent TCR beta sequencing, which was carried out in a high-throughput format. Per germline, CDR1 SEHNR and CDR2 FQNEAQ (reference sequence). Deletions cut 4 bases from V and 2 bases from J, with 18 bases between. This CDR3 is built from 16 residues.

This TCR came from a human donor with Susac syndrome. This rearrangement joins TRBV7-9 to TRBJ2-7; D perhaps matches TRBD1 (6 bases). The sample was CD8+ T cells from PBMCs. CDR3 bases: TGTGCCAGCAGCTCCACCAGCGGACAGCCCCCCTACGAGCAGTACTTC. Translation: CASSSTSGQPPYEQYF.